These T cell receptor beta chains were read from a single sample in a study of blood T cell repertoires in COVID-19. This table comes from immunoSEQ multiplex PCR, and its TCRdb copy is limited to in-frame clones, with some not included. Altogether just over 75,000 clones are present, roughly 85% being singletons, with the ten largest covering 4.5% to 6%. The sample taken for sequencing was peripheral blood. The receptors originated from a woman older than 75 with active or convalescent COVID-19. The CDR3 runs from the conserved cysteine through the conserved F or W.

j_call: TRBJ2-1; v_call: TRBV5-6; cdr3_aa: CASSPPGLAVYNEQFF
j_call: TRBJ1-1; v_call: TRBV5-4; cdr3_aa: CASSLRGVNTEAFF
j_call: TRBJ2-5; v_call: TRBV3-1/TRBV3-2; cdr3_aa: CASSRASGGRETQYF
j_call: TRBJ2-3; v_call: TRBV7-4; cdr3_aa: CASSSRGIFTDTQYF
j_call: TRBJ1-5; v_call: TRBV7-9; cdr3_aa: CASSFSQGSTQHF
j_call: TRBJ1-6; v_call: TRBV6-6; cdr3_aa: CASSYPEGGSPLHF
j_call: TRBJ2-3; v_call: TRBV29-1; cdr3_aa: CSVKPQAKPTDTQYF
j_call: TRBJ2-7; v_call: TRBV27; cdr3_aa: CASSTNRGPYEQYF
j_call: TRBJ1-2; v_call: TRBV15; cdr3_aa: CATSIEGEGLGYTF
j_call: TRBJ1-2; v_call: TRBV4-2; cdr3_aa: CASSQLDSRPYTF
j_call: TRBJ2-3; v_call: TRBV5-8; cdr3_aa: CASSSGTGGGSTDTQYF
j_call: TRBJ2-3; v_call: TRBV27; cdr3_aa: CASSSSGGFSSSVDTQYF
j_call: TRBJ1-5; v_call: TRBV19; cdr3_aa: CASSISGQSHQPQHF
j_call: TRBJ2-7; v_call: TRBV15; cdr3_aa: CATSRSGTGHYEQYF
j_call: TRBJ1-2; v_call: TRBV7-2; cdr3_aa: CASSSRQGAIYGYTF
j_call: TRBJ2-2; v_call: TRBV5-6; cdr3_aa: CASITGLSTGELFF
j_call: TRBJ1-1; v_call: TRBV7-9; cdr3_aa: CASSDGGRQRGAFF
j_call: TRBJ2-7; v_call: TRBV4-3; cdr3_aa: CASSPNTAYEQYF
j_call: TRBJ2-7; v_call: TRBV28; cdr3_aa: CASRSPGDRGHEQYF
j_call: TRBJ2-5; v_call: TRBV28; cdr3_aa: CASRTAGRETQYF
j_call: TRBJ1-4; v_call: TRBV18; cdr3_aa: CASSPGAGESEKLFF
j_call: TRBJ2-2; v_call: TRBV11-1; cdr3_aa: CASTYNRGTGELFF
j_call: TRBJ2-5; v_call: TRBV7-8; cdr3_aa: CASSLVVGGAGETQYF
j_call: TRBJ2-7; v_call: TRBV7-2; cdr3_aa: CASSLTSGLNYEQYF
j_call: TRBJ1-2; v_call: TRBV5-1; cdr3_aa: CASSRLQGDYGYTF
j_call: TRBJ1-6; v_call: TRBV9; cdr3_aa: CASSVGGRNSPLHF
j_call: TRBJ1-6; v_call: TRBV6-2/TRBV6-3; cdr3_aa: CASSYSLYTGRGSPLHF
j_call: TRBJ2-7; v_call: TRBV5-1; cdr3_aa: CASSRGGTYEQYF
j_call: TRBJ2-7; v_call: TRBV7-8; cdr3_aa: CASTGSYEQYF
j_call: TRBJ2-5; v_call: TRBV1; cdr3_aa: CTSSRRDRARETQYF
j_call: TRBJ1-6; v_call: TRBV19; cdr3_aa: CASSVTGTPYNSPLHF
j_call: TRBJ2-1; v_call: TRBV9; cdr3_aa: CASSVDGRGLAGGRIF
j_call: TRBJ2-3; v_call: TRBV5-4; cdr3_aa: CASSTGDPGTTFSTDTQYF
j_call: TRBJ2-4; v_call: TRBV15; cdr3_aa: CATRGGTSGSGVAKNIQYF
j_call: TRBJ2-3; v_call: TRBV6-5; cdr3_aa: CASSYGGIADTQYF
j_call: TRBJ2-5; v_call: TRBV7-2; cdr3_aa: CASSLASSGGQETQYF
j_call: TRBJ2-4; v_call: TRBV6-5; cdr3_aa: CASSYSTGTLNIQYF
j_call: TRBJ1-2; v_call: TRBV9; cdr3_aa: CASSVGGVGYTF
j_call: TRBJ2-5; v_call: TRBV3-1/TRBV3-2; cdr3_aa: CASSQGQGWETQYF
j_call: TRBJ2-6; v_call: TRBV6-2/TRBV6-3; cdr3_aa: CASSYKGAGANVLTF
j_call: TRBJ2-2; v_call: TRBV4-2; cdr3_aa: CASSQVGVARELFF
j_call: TRBJ2-3; v_call: TRBV5-4; cdr3_aa: CASSSPTESDTQYF
j_call: TRBJ1-6; v_call: TRBV18; cdr3_aa: CASSPWGRENSPLHF
j_call: TRBJ2-5; v_call: TRBV7-3; cdr3_aa: CASSRTSGGVETQYF
j_call: TRBJ2-7; v_call: TRBV2; cdr3_aa: CASSGTGQEQYF
j_call: TRBJ2-7; v_call: TRBV4-2; cdr3_aa: CASSQGDSESYEQYF
j_call: TRBJ2-7; v_call: TRBV4-1; cdr3_aa: CASSQDRTGAYEQYF
j_call: TRBJ1-2; v_call: TRBV10-3; cdr3_aa: CAISRDRGNYGYTF
j_call: TRBJ2-3; v_call: TRBV7-2; cdr3_aa: CASSLGQGPGADTQYF
j_call: TRBJ1-4; v_call: TRBV7-9; cdr3_aa: CASSLGGGEKLFF
j_call: TRBJ2-1; v_call: TRBV3-1/TRBV3-2; cdr3_aa: CASSHRGQGVRDEQFF
j_call: TRBJ1-3; v_call: TRBV3-1/TRBV3-2; cdr3_aa: CASSQWTGQGTIYF
j_call: TRBJ1-2; v_call: TRBV9; cdr3_aa: CASTLVASDYGYTF